This T cell receptor (beta chain) was documented in a study of OX40 agonist ivuxolimab in advanced cancers. Germline V gene lookup returns CDR1 SGHAT and CDR2 FQNNGV. The CDR3 has 13 residues. The junction had 6 bases not matched to a gene; V was cut back by 2 bases and J by 14 bases. This clone has a single count. Assay used: immunoSEQ multiplex PCR; TCRdb lists only in-frame clones, some missing. The sample contains about 40,000 clones, 80% to 90% of which appear only once. The sequence came from an adult with an advanced solid tumor such as melanoma, head and neck, liver or kidney cancer. The input for sequencing was CD4+ or CD8+ T cells sorted from blood, taken in a trial of the OX40 agonist ivuxolimab. The chain has TRBV11-2 and TRBJ2-1; 10 bases line up with TRBD1. This chain's CDR3 is CASSLTAGTGEFF. In DNA, the CDR3 is TGTGCCAGCAGCTTAACCGCAGGGACAGGGGAGTTCTTC. The complete variable domain, with remaining parts taken from reference TRBV11-2 and TRBJ2-1, reads EAGVAQSPRYKIIEKRQSVAFWCNPISGHATLYWYQQILGQGPKLLIQFQNNGVVDDSQLPKDRFSAERLKGVDSTLKIQPAKLEDSAVYLCASSLTAGTGEFFGPGTRLTVL.